This T cell receptor (beta chain) was captured by sequencing in a study of neurological immune-mediated disorders. Study-wide context: Of around 35 multiple sclerosis patients, around 30 were relapsing-remitting and 3 secondary progressive. Study outcomes and limitations: The greatest degree of TCR clonal expansion was observed in HTLV-1-associated myelopathy, with the lowest in multiple sclerosis, below that of healthy controls. The expanded clones of different subjects shared no CDR3 amino acid sequences (suggesting private repertoires in all groups).

This clonotype came up many times. As yet, its antigen is unknown. A single run covered 15-18 subjects with over 190 million TCR-beta sequences. Using its own MiXCR run on the 5' RACE reads, TCRdb lists one record per CDR3 protein. The sample holds approximately 52,000 distinct CDR3 sequences, approximately 3.3% seen once. Trimming cost V 1 base and J 6 bases; bases outside gene matches: 9. Germline V gene sequence: CDR1 LGHDT, CDR2 YNNKEL (reference sequence). This CDR3 is built from 15 residues. The TCR comes from a man between 40 and 49 years old with multiple sclerosis. The gene calls are TRBV3-1 and TRBJ2-7, with TRBD2 identical over 7 bases. The sample consisted of PBMCs. CDR3 sequence (DNA): TGTGCCAGCAGCCAAGGATTCCTTGCGGGGGTCGAGCAGTACTTC. It codes for CASSQGFLAGVEQYF.